The entry below gives a single TCR beta chain sequence along with its context. Its antigen is as yet unknown. CDR1 is MNHEY, CDR2 SVGAGI, per germline. This CDR3 is 14 amino acids long. V was shortened by 2 bases and J by 1 base, with 8 bases between the two germline ends. cDNA synthesis used the whole RNA isolate, giving expressed TCRB sequences. TCRdb's table, derived via immunoSEQ multiplex PCR, lists solely in-frame clones and lacks some. Of about 360,000 clones in the sample, roughly an eighth were seen once. The source of the sample is a study of beta chain features in type 1 diabetes. Study-level points and caveats: Fewer junction insertions and more nucleotide deletions appeared in type 1 diabetes patients.

Sorting of CD4+ naive, central memory, regulatory and stem cell-like memory cells was performed via CD45RO/CCR7/CD25/CD127/CD95/CD27. Post-sort purity exceeded 95% for all sorted populations. The genes are TRBV6-5 and TRBJ2-5; a weak D match, TRBD1 (5 bases). Input material: naive CD4+ T cells from blood. This receptor was obtained from a man aged 18 to 29 in good health. The CDR3 DNA reads TGTGCCAGCAGTTACCACAGGTCCCAAGAGACCCAGTACTTC. It translates to CASSYHRSQETQYF.